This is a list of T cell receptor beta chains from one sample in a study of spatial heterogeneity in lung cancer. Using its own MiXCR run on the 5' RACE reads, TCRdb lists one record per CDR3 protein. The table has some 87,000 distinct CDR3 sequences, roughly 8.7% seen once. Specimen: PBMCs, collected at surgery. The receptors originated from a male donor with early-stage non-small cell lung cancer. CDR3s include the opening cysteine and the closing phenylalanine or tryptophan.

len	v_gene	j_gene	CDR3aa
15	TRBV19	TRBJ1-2	CASSAPGVGDYGYTF
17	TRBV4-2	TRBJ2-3	CASSQGTSGSSTDTQYF
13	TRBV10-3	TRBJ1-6	CAHSDRRDSPLHF
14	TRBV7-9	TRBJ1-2	CASSLPQGARGYTF
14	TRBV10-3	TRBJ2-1	CAISGTIAPYEQFF
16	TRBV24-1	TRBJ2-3	CATSDAGSKNTDTQYF
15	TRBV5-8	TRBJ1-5	CASSHRDPRNQPQHF
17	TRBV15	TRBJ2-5	CATSRRGRGGTEETQYF
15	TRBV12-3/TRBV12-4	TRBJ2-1	CASSLRPAGVNEQFF
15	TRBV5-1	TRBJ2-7	CASSLGPSGNYEQYF
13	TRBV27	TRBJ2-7	CATVRQGTYEQYF
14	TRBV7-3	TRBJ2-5	CASSPQGRGETQYF
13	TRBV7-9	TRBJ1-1	CASSLDGDSKSFF
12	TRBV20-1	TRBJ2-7	CSASGTKYEQYF
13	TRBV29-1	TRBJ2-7	CSVEPRAGDEQYF
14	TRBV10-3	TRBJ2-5	CAISGDRGRETQYF
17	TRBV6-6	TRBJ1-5	CASSYSGTSFSGQPQHF
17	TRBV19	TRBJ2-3	CASSTGWSSIYADTQYF
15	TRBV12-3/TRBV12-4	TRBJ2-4	CASSFGGLAKNIQYF
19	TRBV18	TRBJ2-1	CASSLHRAPTSGIPDEQFF
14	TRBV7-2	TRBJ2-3	CASSLAAITDTQYF
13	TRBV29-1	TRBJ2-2	CSFLTANTGELFF
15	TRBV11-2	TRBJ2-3	CASRERGGSTDTQYF
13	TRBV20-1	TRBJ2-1	CSALTGRDNEQFF
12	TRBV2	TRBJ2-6	CASSLGANVLTF
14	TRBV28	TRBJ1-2	CASSIGGPYLGYTF
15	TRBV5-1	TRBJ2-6	CASSLDWAGANVLTF
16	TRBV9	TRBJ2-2	CASSPAVDANTGELFF
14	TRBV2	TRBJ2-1	CASRHSASYNEQFF
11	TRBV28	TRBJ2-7	CASRGGYEQYF
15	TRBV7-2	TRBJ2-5	CASSSRGRGKETQYF
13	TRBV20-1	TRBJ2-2	CSAEGRHTGELFF
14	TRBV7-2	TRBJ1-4	CASSLARYGEKLFF
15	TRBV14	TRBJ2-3	CASSDGSPTTDTQYF
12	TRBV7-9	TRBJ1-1	CASSQRWTEAFF
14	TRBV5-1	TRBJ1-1	CASSLRQGGTEAFF
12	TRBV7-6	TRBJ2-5	CASSFHGETQYF
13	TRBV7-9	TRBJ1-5	CASSLEGSTPQHF
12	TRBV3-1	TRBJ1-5	CASSQGTAPQHF
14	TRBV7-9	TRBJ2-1	CASSYSGSRDEQFF
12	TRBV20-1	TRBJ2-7	CSALDRGNEQYF
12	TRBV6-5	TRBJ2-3	CASSDSRDTQYF
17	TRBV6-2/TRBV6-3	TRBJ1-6	CASSPGDSRYYNSPLHF
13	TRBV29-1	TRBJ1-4	CSVGGTSYEKLFF
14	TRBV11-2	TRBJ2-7	CASSLEARAYEQYF
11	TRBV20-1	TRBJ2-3	CSAPVGDTQYF
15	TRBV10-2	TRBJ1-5	CASSEWENSNQPQHF
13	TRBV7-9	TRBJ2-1	CASSPGVNNEQFF
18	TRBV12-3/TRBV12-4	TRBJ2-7	CASSRTGGLSGPMYEQYF
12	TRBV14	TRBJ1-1	CASRQGSTEAFF
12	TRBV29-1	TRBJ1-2	CSVTPGGYGYTF
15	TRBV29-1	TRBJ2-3	CSVVLAGGSTDTQYF
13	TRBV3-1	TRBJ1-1	CASSQNANTEAFF
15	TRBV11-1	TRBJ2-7	CASSLVTSGSYEQYF